Detailed here is one T cell receptor beta chain. The antigen remains unidentified. Oncomine TCR Beta short-read sequencing was applied to DNA from cultured CD4+ T cells. TCRdb passed the PCR reads through MiXCR, listing each CDR3 protein once. This sample yields 15,000 to 17,000 distinct CDR3 sequences, of which around 40% are seen a single time; 5.5% to 6.5% belongs to the top ten. The CDR3 sequence is 15 residues long. The germline V and J ends were trimmed by 4 bases and 4 bases, with 16 bases remaining between them. Germline V CDR1 and CDR2: LNHDA, SQIVND (reference sequence). Treatment defined: roughly ten-day PBMC culture with coronavirus spike peptide pools or control peptides (ViraFEST assay). This sample stems from a study of vaccination and CD4 T cells after COVID-19. As for the study in general: The peptides that stimulated the cells were overlapping spike peptides from SARS-CoV-2, HCoV-NL63, HCoV-OC43 and HCoV-229E.

This clonotype was obtained from a human donor who had recovered from COVID-19. The material sequenced was CD4+ T cells from blood, cultured in vitro, taken before SARS-CoV-2 vaccination. This chain connects TRBV19 to TRBJ1-2; tentatively, D is TRBD1 (6 bases). Here the CDR3 reads CASSSPPGAGYGYTF. CDR3 sequence (DNA): TGTGCCAGTAGTAGCCCCCCAGGGGCTGGCTATGGCTACACCTTC. The entire variable domain, with the rest obtained from reference TRBV19 and TRBJ1-2, is as follows: DGGITQSPKYLFRKEGQNVTLSCEQNLNHDAMYWYRQDPGQGLRLIYYSQIVNDFQKGDIAEGYSVSREKKESFPLTVTSAQKNPTAFYLCASSSPPGAGYGYTFGSGTRLTVV.